The rows below give T cell receptor beta chains drawn from one sample of a study of blood T cell repertoires in COVID-19. Clones were sequenced by immunoSEQ multiplex PCR, and TCRdb holds only the in-frame ones, with some missing. The sample holds 200,000 to 300,000 clones, more than 85% seen once. What was sequenced was PBMCs or T cells enriched from blood (not recorded which). These receptor sequences come from a woman aged 30 to 39 who had recovered from COVID-19. Both conserved end residues are part of each CDR3. D genes are given only for firm matches. Clone size is stated in some rows and not others, as once, few, many or a class when expanded.

cdr3_nt,cdr3_aa,j_call,clone_size,v_call,d_call
TGCGCCAGCACCCCCGGTGGCACTGAAGCTTTCTTT,CASTPGGTEAFF,TRBJ1-1,.,TRBV23-1,.
TGTGCCAGCAGCGTAGGGCTAGCGGGAGGCACAGATACGCAGTATTTT,CASSVGLAGGTDTQYF,TRBJ2-3,once,TRBV9,TRBD2
TGTGCCAGTAGTATAGACAGGGGGCACCAAGAGACCCAGTACTTC,CASSIDRGHQETQYF,TRBJ2-5,.,TRBV19,TRBD1
TGTGCCAGCAGCTCCGATGAGGGGGCTACTTTCTCTGGGGCCAACGTCCTGACTTTC,CASSSDEGATFSGANVLTF,TRBJ2-6,.,TRBV7-6,TRBD1
TGCGCCAGCAGCCAAGATGGGGCCTCAGATACGCAGTATTTT,CASSQDGASDTQYF,TRBJ2-3,.,TRBV4-3,.
TGTGCCAGCAGTGGGCAGACACAATGGAACATTCAGTACTTC,CASSGQTQWNIQYF,TRBJ2-4,once,TRBV2,.
TGTGCCAGCAGCGTAGGACAGAATATAGCCAAAAACATTCAGTACTTC,CASSVGQNIAKNIQYF,TRBJ2-4,.,TRBV9,.
TGCGCCAGCAGCGCCCACAGGGAAGATACGCAGTATTTT,CASSAHREDTQYF,TRBJ2-3,.,TRBV5-1,.
TGTGCCAGTAGTACGGGCCAGGGGAGACCGTACGAGCAGTACTTC,CASSTGQGRPYEQYF,TRBJ2-7,once,TRBV19,.
TGTGCCAGCAGCTTGGGGGGAACAGGCTCCTACGAGCAGTACTTC,CASSLGGTGSYEQYF,TRBJ2-7,.,TRBV11-2,.
TGTGCCAGCAGTTCCACAGGGGGCGGAGGTGAAAAACTGTTTTTT,CASSSTGGGGEKLFF,TRBJ1-4,.,TRBV28,TRBD1
TGTGCCAGCAGTTTAGGAGCAACCTACAATGAGCAGTTCTTC,CASSLGATYNEQFF,TRBJ2-1,.,TRBV27,.
TGTGCCAGCAGTGATGAAGCACAGCCCCAGCATTTT,CASSDEAQPQHF,TRBJ1-5,once,TRBV2,.
TGTGCCACTAGGAGTCAGGGCACAAGTACGCAGTATTTT,CATRSQGTSTQYF,TRBJ2-3,.,TRBV7-3,.
TGTGCCAGCAGCCCCTCGCGGGTAGATACGCAGTATTTT,CASSPSRVDTQYF,TRBJ2-3,.,TRBV12-3/TRBV12-4,.
TGTGCCAGCAGCTTAGAGCTTTCCTACGAGCAGTACTTC,CASSLELSYEQYF,TRBJ2-7,many,TRBV7-9,.
TGTGCCCGCAAGGGGGCTGCTAATGAAAAACTGTTTTTT,CARKGAANEKLFF,TRBJ1-4,.,TRBV30,TRBD1
TGTGCCAGTAGTATATGGGGGGTCACTGAAGCTTTCTTT,CASSIWGVTEAFF,TRBJ1-1,.,TRBV19,.
TGTGCCAGCAGCATCCGGGGCTCCTACGAGCAGTACTTC,CASSIRGSYEQYF,TRBJ2-7,.,TRBV5-4,.
TGTGCCAGCAGTTTGTCCCAGGGCGCTGGAAACACCATATATTTT,CASSLSQGAGNTIYF,TRBJ1-3,.,TRBV28,.
TGTGCCAGCAACGGTCAGGGTCGGGAGCAGTACTTC,CASNGQGREQYF,TRBJ2-7,.,TRBV11-1,.
TGTGCCAGCAGGACAGGGAACTATGGCTACACCTTC,CASRTGNYGYTF,TRBJ1-2,.,TRBV6-5,TRBD1
TGTGCCAGCAGCTTGGGACAGGTCTCTGGAAACACCATATATTTT,CASSLGQVSGNTIYF,TRBJ1-3,.,TRBV11-2,TRBD1
TGTGCCAGCAGCTTCGGGGGGGGCACTGAAGCTTTCTTT,CASSFGGGTEAFF,TRBJ1-1,.,TRBV5-4,.
TGCGCCAGCAGCGATACAGGGGGCACCTACAATGAGCAGTTCTTC,CASSDTGGTYNEQFF,TRBJ2-1,.,TRBV5-1,TRBD1
TGTGCCAGCAGTTTCCAATCTGGGGCCAACGTCCTGACTTTC,CASSFQSGANVLTF,TRBJ2-6,.,TRBV6-5,.